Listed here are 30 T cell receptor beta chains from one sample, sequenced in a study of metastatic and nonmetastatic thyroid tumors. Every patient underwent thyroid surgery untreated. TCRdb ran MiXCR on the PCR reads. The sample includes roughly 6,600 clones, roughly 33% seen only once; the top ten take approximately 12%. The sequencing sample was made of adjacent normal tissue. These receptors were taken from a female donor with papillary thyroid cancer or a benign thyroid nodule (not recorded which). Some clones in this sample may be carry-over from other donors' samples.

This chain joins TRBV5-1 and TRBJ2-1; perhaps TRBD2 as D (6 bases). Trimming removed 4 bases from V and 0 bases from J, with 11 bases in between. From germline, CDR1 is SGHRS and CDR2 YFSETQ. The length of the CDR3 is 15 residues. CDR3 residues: CASSRESSSYNEQFF. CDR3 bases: TGCGCCAGCAGCCGGGAGTCGAGCTCCTACAATGAGCAGTTCTTC.

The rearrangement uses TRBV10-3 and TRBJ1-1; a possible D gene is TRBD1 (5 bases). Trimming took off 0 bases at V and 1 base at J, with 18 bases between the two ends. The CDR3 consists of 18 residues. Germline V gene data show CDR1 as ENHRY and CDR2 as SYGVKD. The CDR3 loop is CAISESILEGRRNTEAFF. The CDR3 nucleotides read TGTGCCATCAGTGAGTCGATATTGGAGGGACGTAGGAACACTGAAGCTTTCTTT.

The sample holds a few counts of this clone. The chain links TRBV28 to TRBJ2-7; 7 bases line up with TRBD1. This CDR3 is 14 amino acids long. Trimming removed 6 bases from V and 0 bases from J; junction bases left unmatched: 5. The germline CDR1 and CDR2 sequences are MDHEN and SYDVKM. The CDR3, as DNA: TGTGCCAGCAGGACGACAGGGCGCTCCTACGAGCAGTACTTC. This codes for CASRTTGRSYEQYF.

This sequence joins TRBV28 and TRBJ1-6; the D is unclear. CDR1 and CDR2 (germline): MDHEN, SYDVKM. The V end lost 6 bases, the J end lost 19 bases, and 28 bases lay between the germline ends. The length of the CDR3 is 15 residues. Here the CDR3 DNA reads TGTGCCAGCAGGACCGGGCCCGTTTATAATTCACCCCCACACTTT. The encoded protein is CASRTGPVYNSPPHF. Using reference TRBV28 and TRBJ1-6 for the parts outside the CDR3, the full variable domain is DVKVTQSSRYLVKRTGEKVFLECVQDMDHENMFWYRQDPGLGLRLIYFSYDVKMKEKGDIPEGYSVSREKKERFSLILESASTNQTSMYLCASRTGPVYNSPPHFGNGTRLTVT.

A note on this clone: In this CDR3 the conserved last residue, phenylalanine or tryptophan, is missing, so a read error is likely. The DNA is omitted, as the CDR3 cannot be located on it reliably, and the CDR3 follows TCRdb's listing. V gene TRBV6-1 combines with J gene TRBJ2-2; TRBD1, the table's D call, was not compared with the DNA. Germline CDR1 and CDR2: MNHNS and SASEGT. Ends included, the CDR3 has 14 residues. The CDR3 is CASRRTANTGELSV.

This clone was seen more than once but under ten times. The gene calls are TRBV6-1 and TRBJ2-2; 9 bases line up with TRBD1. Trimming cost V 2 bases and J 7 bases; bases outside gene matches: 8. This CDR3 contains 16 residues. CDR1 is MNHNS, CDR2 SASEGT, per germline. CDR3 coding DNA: TGTGCCAGCAGTGAACCTCCGGGACAGGGACTCGGGGAGCTGTTTTTT. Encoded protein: CASSEPPGQGLGELFF.

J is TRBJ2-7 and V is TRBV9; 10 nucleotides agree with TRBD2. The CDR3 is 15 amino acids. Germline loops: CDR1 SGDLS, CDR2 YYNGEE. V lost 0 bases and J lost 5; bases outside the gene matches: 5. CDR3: CASSVGASGSNEQYF. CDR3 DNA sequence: TGTGCCAGCAGCGTAGGTGCTAGCGGGAGTAACGAGCAGTACTTC.

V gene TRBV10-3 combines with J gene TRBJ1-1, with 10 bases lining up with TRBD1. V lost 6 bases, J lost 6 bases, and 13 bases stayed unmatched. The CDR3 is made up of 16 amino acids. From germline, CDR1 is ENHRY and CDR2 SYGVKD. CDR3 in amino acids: CAIRSETGGAGAEAFF. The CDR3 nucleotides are TGTGCCATCAGATCAGAGACAGGGGGCGCGGGTGCTGAAGCTTTCTTT.

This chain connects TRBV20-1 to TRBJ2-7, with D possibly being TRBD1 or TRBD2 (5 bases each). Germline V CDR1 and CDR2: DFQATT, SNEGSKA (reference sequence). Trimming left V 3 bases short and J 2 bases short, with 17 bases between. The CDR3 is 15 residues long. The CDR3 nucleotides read TGCAGTGCTAGCGCCTACGGGACGGCGACCTACGAGCAGTACTTC. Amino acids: CSASAYGTATYEQYF.

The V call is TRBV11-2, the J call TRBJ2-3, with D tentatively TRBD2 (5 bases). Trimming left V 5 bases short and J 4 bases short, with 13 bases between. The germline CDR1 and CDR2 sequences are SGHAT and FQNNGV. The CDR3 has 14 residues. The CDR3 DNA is TGTGCCAGCAGCGAGAGGACTGGGGCAGATACGCAGTATTTT. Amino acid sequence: CASSERTGADTQYF.

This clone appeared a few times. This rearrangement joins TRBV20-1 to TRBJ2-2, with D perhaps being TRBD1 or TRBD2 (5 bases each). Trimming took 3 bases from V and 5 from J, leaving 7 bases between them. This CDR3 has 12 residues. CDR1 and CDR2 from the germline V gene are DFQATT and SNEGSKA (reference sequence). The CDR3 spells CSASEGTGELFF. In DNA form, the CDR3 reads TGCAGTGCTAGTGAGGGGACCGGGGAGCTGTTTTTT.

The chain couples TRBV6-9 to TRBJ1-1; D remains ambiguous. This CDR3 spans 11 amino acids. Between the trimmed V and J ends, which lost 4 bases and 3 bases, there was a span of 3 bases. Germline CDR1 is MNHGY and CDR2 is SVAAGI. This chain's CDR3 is CASSSYTEAFF. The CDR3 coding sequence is TGTGCCAGCAGTTCATACACTGAAGCTTTCTTT.

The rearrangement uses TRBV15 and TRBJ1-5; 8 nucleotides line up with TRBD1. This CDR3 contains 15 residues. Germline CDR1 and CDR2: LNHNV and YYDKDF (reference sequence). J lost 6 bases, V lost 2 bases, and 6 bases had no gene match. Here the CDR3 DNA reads TGTGCCACCAGCAGAACCGACAGGGGAGGTCAGCCCCAGCATTTT. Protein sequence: CATSRTDRGGQPQHF.

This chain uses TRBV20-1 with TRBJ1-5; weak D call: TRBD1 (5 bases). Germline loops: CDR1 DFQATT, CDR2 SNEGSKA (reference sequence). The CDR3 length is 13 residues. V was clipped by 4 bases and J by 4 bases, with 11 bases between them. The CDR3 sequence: CSATQGTNQPQHF. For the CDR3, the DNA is TGCAGTGCTACGCAGGGTACTAATCAGCCCCAGCATTTT.

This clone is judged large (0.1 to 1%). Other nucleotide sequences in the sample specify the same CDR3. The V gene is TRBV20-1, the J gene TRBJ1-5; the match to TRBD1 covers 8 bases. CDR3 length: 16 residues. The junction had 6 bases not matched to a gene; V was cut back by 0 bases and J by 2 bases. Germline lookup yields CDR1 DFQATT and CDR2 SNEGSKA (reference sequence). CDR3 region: CSAREPTGQGNQPQHF. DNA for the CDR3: TGCAGTGCTAGAGAACCCACGGGACAGGGCAATCAGCCCCAGCATTTT.

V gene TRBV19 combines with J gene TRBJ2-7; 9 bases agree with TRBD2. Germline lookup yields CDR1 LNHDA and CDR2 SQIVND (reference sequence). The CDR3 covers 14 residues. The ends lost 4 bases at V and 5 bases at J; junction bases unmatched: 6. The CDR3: CASSTLAGHNEQYF. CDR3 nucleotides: TGTGCCAGTAGTACACTAGCGGGTCACAACGAGCAGTACTTC.

The DNA of the CDR3 is TGCGCCAGCAGCTTGGGCAGGGGGCTTTCCTACGAGCAGTACTTC. It is translated as CASSLGRGLSYEQYF. The chain links TRBV5-1 to TRBJ2-7; TRBD1 matches 8 bases. CDR1 and CDR2 (germline): SGHRS, YFSETQ. The CDR3 covers 15 residues. J gave up 1 base and V 0 bases, and 3 bases lay outside the gene matches.

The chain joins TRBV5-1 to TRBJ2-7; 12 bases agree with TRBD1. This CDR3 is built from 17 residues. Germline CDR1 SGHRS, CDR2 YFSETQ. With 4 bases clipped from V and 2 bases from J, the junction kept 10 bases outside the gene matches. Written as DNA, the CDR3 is TGCGCCAGCAGCCCCACCGGGACAGGGGGCCTCCCCTACGAGCAGTACTTC. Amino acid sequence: CASSPTGTGGLPYEQYF.

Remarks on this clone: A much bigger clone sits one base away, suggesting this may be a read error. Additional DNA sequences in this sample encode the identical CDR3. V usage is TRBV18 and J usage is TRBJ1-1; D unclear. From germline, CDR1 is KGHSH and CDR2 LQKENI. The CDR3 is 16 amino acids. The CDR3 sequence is CASSPGKSGRAAEAFF. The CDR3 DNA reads TGCGCCAGCTCACCGGGGAAATCAGGCCGGGCGGCTGAAGCTTTCTTT. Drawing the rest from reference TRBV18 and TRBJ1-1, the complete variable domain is NAGVMQNPRHLVRRRGQEARLRCSPMKGHSHVYWYRQLPEEGLKFMVYLQKENIIDESGMPKERFSAEFPKEGPSILRIQQVVRGDSAAYFCASSPGKSGRAAEAFFGQGTRLTVV.

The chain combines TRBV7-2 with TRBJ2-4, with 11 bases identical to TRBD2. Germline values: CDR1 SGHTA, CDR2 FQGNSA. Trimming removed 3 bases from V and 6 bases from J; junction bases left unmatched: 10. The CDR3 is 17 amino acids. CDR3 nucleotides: TGTGCCAGCAGCTTGACTAGCGGGGCCCCAGGGGTAAACATTCAGTACTTC. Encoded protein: CASSLTSGAPGVNIQYF.

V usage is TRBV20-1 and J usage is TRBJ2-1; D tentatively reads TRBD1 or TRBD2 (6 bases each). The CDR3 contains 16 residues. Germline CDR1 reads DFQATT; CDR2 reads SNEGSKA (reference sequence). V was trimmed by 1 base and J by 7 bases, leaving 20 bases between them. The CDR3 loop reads CSARAQGIGGKNEQFF. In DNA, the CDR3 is TGCAGTGCTAGAGCCCAGGGGATAGGGGGGAAGAATGAGCAGTTCTTC.

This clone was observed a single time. The CDR3 coding sequence is TGCGCCAGCAGCTTAGGGGGCGAGCAGTACTTC. The encoded protein is CASSLGGEQYF. The J gene is TRBJ2-7, the V gene TRBV5-1; possibly TRBD1 for D (6 bases). This CDR3 has 11 amino acids. Germline CDR1 SGHRS, CDR2 YFSETQ. V gave up 2 bases and J gave up 6 bases, with 6 bases separating them.

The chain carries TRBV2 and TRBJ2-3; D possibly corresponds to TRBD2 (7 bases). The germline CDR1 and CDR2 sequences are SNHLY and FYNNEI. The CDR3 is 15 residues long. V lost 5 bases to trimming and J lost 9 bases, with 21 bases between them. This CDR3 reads CASSSGGRGLWTQYF. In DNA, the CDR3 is TGTGCCAGCAGTTCCGGGGGGCGGGGACTGTGGACGCAGTATTTT.

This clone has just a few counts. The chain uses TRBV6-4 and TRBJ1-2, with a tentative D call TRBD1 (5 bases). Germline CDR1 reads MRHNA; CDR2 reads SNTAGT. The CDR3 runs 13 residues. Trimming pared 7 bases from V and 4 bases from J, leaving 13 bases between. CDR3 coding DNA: TGTGCCAGCATAACCGGGACGGGCTATGGCTACACCTTC. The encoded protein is CASITGTGYGYTF.

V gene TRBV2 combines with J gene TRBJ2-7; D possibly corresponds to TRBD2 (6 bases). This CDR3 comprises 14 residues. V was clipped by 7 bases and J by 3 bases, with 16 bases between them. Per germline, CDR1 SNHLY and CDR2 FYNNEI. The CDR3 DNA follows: TGTGCCAGCAAACCCAGCGGGCCCAACTACGAGCAGTACTTC. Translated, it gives CASKPSGPNYEQYF.

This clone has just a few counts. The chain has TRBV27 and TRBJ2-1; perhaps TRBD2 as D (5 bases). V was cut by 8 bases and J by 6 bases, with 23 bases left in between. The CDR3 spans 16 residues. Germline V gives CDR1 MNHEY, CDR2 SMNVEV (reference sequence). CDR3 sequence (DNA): TGTGCCAGCGGAGGCCTCCGGACTCCGTGGGGCAATGAGCAGTTCTTC. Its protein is CASGGLRTPWGNEQFF.

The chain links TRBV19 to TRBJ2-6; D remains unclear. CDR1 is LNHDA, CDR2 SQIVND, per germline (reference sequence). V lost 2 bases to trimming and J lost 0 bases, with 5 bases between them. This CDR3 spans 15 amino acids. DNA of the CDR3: TGTGCCAGTAGTATAAAGAACTCTGGGGCCAACGTCCTGACTTTC. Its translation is CASSIKNSGANVLTF.

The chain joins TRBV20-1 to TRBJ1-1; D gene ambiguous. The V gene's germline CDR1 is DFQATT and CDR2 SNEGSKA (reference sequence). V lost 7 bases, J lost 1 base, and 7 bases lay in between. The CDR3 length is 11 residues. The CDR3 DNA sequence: TGCAGTGGAGTCCCGAACACTGAAGCTTTCTTT. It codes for CSGVPNTEAFF.

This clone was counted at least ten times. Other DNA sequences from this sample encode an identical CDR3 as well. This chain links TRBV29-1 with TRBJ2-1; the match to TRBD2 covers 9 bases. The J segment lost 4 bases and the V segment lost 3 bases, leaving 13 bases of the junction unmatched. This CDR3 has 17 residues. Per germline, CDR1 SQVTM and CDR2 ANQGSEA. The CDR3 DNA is TGCAGCGTTGAGGGGGCTAGCGGGGTCCTTACGTACAATGAGCAGTTCTTC. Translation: CSVEGASGVLTYNEQFF.

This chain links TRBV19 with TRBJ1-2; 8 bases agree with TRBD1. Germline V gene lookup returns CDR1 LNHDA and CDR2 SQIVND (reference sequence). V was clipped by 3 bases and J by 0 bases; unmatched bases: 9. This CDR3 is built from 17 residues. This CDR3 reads CASSMGSGGLTNYGYTF. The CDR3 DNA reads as TGTGCCAGTAGTATGGGTTCAGGGGGCCTCACTAACTATGGCTACACCTTC.